Below, 27 T cell receptor beta chains from the same sample are listed, as sequenced in a study of blood T cell repertoires in COVID-19. Sequencing used immunoSEQ multiplex PCR; TCRdb keeps in-frame clones, though not all of them. The repertoire holds about 58,000 clones, over 90% seen once, with around 4.6% in the top ten. The sample consisted of peripheral blood. Source of these receptors: a man between 50 and 59 years old with active COVID-19.

The chain has TRBV28 and TRBJ2-7; D unclear. The germline gives CDR1 MDHEN, CDR2 SYDVKM. The CDR3 extends over 13 amino acids. The V and J ends lost 2 bases and 0 bases respectively, with 5 bases between them. CDR3 in amino acids: CASSLVNSYEQYF. The CDR3 DNA reads TGTGCCAGCAGTTTAGTTAACTCCTACGAGCAGTACTTC.

The V gene is TRBV7-3, the J gene TRBJ1-1; 7 bases fit TRBD1. Germline V CDR1 and CDR2: SGHTA, FQGTGA. The J segment lost 9 bases and the V segment lost 6 bases, leaving 13 bases of the junction unmatched. CDR3 size: 14 residues. CDR3 sequence (DNA): TGTGCCAGCAGTCCAGCAACAGGGGTTGGAAAAGCTTTCTTT. Translating gives CASSPATGVGKAFF.

This chain joins TRBV3-1 (or the pseudogene TRBV3-2) and TRBJ2-3; 10 nucleotides agree with TRBD2. This CDR3 contains 17 residues. The germline gives CDR1 LGHDT, CDR2 YNNKEL (reference sequence). V gave up 4 bases and J gave up 1 base; unmatched junction bases: 8. The CDR3 DNA is TGTGCCAGCAGCCCCACCTCCGGGACTAGCGGCACAGATACGCAGTATTTT. Amino acids: CASSPTSGTSGTDTQYF.

The chain has TRBV6-5 and TRBJ1-5; tentatively, D is TRBD1 (5 bases). V gave up 11 bases and J gave up 6 bases, with 8 bases separating them. Germline CDR1 reads MNHEY; CDR2 reads SVGAGI. CDR3 length: 10 residues. The CDR3 region has the DNA TGTGCCGTAGGGGCTCAGCCCCAGCATTTT. Its translation: CAVGAQPQHF.

The CDR3: CASSQDSQGSQPQHF. The CDR3 DNA is TGTGCCAGCAGCCAAGATAGCCAGGGATCGCAGCCCCAGCATTTT. This sequence joins TRBV4-2 and TRBJ1-5; weak D call: TRBD1 (5 bases). This CDR3 spans 15 amino acids. The V end lost 0 bases, the J end lost 7 bases, and 13 bases lay between the germline ends. Germline V gene sequence: CDR1 LGHNA, CDR2 YNFKEQ.

This rearrangement joins TRBV5-8 to TRBJ2-3, with TRBD2 identical over 11 bases. Germline CDR1 is SGHTS and CDR2 is YDEGEE. CDR3 length equals 15 residues. Trimming at V came to 5 bases and at J to 1 base, leaving 3 bases not matched to a gene. CDR3 residues: CASSPGLAGTDTQYF. The CDR3 region has the DNA TGTGCCAGCAGTCCGGGACTAGCGGGCACAGATACGCAGTATTTT.

This clone was observed once. The CDR3 nucleotides are TGCGCCAGCAGGCGTCCCCGGACAGGGGGCGTTTTCGGTGAAAAACTGTTTTTT. Residues: CASRRPRTGGVFGEKLFF. V and J are TRBV23-1 and TRBJ1-4, with 11 bases identical to TRBD1. TRBV23-1 is known as an ORF, though its function is uncertain. V shed 6 bases and J 7 bases; nucleotides not matched to a gene: 16. There are 18 residues in the CDR3.

This clone has a count of ten or more. The rearrangement links TRBV5-4 to TRBJ1-6; D is uncertain. This CDR3 contains 16 residues. From germline, CDR1 is SGHNT and CDR2 YYREEE (reference sequence). Trimming removed 4 bases from V and 7 bases from J, with 18 bases in between. CDR3 region: CASSPEPGERNSPLHF. CDR3 DNA: TGTGCCAGCAGCCCCGAGCCCGGGGAACGGAATTCACCCCTCCACTTT.

This clone has only one observation. This rearrangement joins TRBV9 to TRBJ2-7, with 9 positions matching TRBD2. The CDR3 consists of 14 residues. The junction had 4 bases not matched to a gene; V was cut back by 4 bases and J by 2 bases. In germline, CDR1 is SGDLS, CDR2 YYNGEE. The CDR3 here is CASSPAGGAYEQYF. The CDR3 DNA reads TGTGCCAGCAGCCCTGCGGGAGGGGCCTACGAGCAGTACTTC.

The V gene is TRBV2, the J gene TRBJ2-7, with TRBD1 identical over 8 bases. Germline values: CDR1 SNHLY, CDR2 FYNNEI. V shed 3 bases, J shed 5 bases, and the junction held 3 bases outside the gene matches. The length of the CDR3 is 13 residues. DNA of the CDR3: TGTGCCAGCAGTGAGGACAGGGACCACGAGCAGTACTTC. It codes for CASSEDRDHEQYF.

The table lists this clone with a count of one. CDR3 sequence reads: CASSSRQRSVQYF. In nucleotides, the CDR3 is TGTGCCAGCAGTTCAAGACAGAGAAGTGTTCAGTACTTC. V and J are TRBV12-3 or TRBV12-4 and TRBJ2-4; possible D gene TRBD1, 5 bases. Deletions cut 4 bases from V and 11 bases from J, with 15 bases between. This CDR3 is built from 13 residues.

The chain uses TRBV7-9 and TRBJ1-1, with TRBD1 matching over 7 bases. This CDR3 contains 14 residues. Trimming removed 5 bases from V and 4 bases from J; junction bases left unmatched: 7. Germline assignment: CDR1 SEHNR and CDR2 FQNEAQ (reference sequence). The DNA for the CDR3 is TGTGCCAGCAGCCTCCGGGACAGTTCCACTGAAGCTTTCTTT. Translated, it gives CASSLRDSSTEAFF.

V gene TRBV5-1 combines with J gene TRBJ1-2; 7 bases match TRBD1. CDR3 size: 12 residues. Germline V gives CDR1 SGHRS, CDR2 YFSETQ. The CDR3 sequence: CSSGGPGYGYTF. The CDR3 DNA is TGCTCCTCAGGGGGACCGGGCTATGGCTACACCTTC.

This clone was seen a handful of times. The rearrangement joins TRBV23-1 to TRBJ1-1; D is perhaps TRBD1 (6 bases). TRBV23-1 is identified as an open reading frame with a role that is uncertain. V gave up 2 bases and J gave up 4 bases, with 17 bases separating them. There are 16 residues in the CDR3. CDR3 coding DNA: TGCGCCAGCAGTCAAAGTGAACAGGGCGACGGCACTGAAGCTTTCTTT. It codes for CASSQSEQGDGTEAFF.

V usage is TRBV7-3 and J usage is TRBJ1-1, with a possible D match to TRBD1 (6 bases). Trimming removed 2 bases from V and 10 bases from J, with 14 bases in between. CDR3 length: 13 residues. The V gene's germline CDR1 is SGHTA and CDR2 FQGTGA. This chain's CDR3 is CASSLGGATPAFF. The CDR3, as DNA: TGTGCCAGCAGCTTAGGGGGGGCAACCCCAGCTTTCTTT.

CDR3 nucleotides: TGTGCCAGCAGCGGAGACAGGTTTAATGAAAAACTGTTTTTT. Translation: CASSGDRFNEKLFF. The chain combines TRBV9 with TRBJ1-4; D may be TRBD1 (6 bases). V gave up 3 bases and J gave up 4 bases, with 10 bases separating them. The V gene's germline CDR1 is SGDLS and CDR2 YYNGEE. CDR3 length: 14 residues.

The chain employs TRBV24-1 and TRBJ2-1; 13 bases agree with TRBD2. With 3 bases clipped from V and 8 bases from J, the junction kept 12 bases outside the gene matches. The CDR3 has 18 amino acids. Germline lookup yields CDR1 KGHDR and CDR2 SFDVKD. The CDR3 loop reads CATSDPGLAGAGRYEQFF. DNA for the CDR3: TGTGCCACCAGTGATCCCGGACTAGCGGGAGCAGGACGCTATGAGCAGTTCTTC.

The chain is built from TRBV28 and TRBJ2-1, with D maybe TRBD2 (5 bases). Germline lookup yields CDR1 MDHEN and CDR2 SYDVKM. V was shortened by 2 bases and J by 9 bases, with 14 bases between the two germline ends. The CDR3 runs to 14 residues. This CDR3 is CASSLTMAGGEQFF. DNA of the CDR3: TGTGCCAGCAGTTTAACGATGGCGGGCGGTGAGCAGTTCTTC.

V is TRBV7-9 and J is TRBJ2-3; D gene uncertain. The CDR3 is 16 residues long. Trimming took 6 bases from V and 0 from J, leaving 16 bases between them. Per the germline V gene, CDR1 is SEHNR and CDR2 is FQNEAQ (reference sequence). CDR3 in amino acids: CASSPWAIPSTDTQYF. The CDR3 nucleotides read TGTGCCAGCAGTCCTTGGGCCATTCCGAGCACAGATACGCAGTATTTT.

The V and J genes are TRBV19 and TRBJ2-7; D might be TRBD2 (6 bases). Germline CDR1 is LNHDA and CDR2 is SQIVND (reference sequence). V dropped 5 bases and J dropped 4 bases, with 21 bases sitting between them. The CDR3 spans 16 residues. The CDR3 nucleotides read TGTGCCAGTAGTGCCACGGCGGGGAGCGGCCGGTACGAGCAGTACTTC. Translation: CASSATAGSGRYEQYF.

The chain recombines TRBV2 with TRBJ2-1; D unresolved. The germline V gene encodes CDR1 SNHLY and CDR2 FYNNEI. Between the trimmed V and J ends, which lost 7 bases and 0 bases, there was a span of 10 bases. CDR3 length equals 14 residues. For the CDR3, the DNA is TGTGCCAGCAACCCCGTGCGCTCCTACAATGAGCAGTTCTTC. Residues: CASNPVRSYNEQFF.

The chain couples TRBV10-1 to TRBJ1-5, with D maybe TRBD1 (5 bases). V lost 6 bases, J lost 1 base, and 19 bases lay in between. This CDR3 is built from 17 residues. Looked up from germline, CDR1 is WNHNN and CDR2 is SYGVQD (reference sequence). In DNA form, the CDR3 reads TGCGCCAGCAGGGGAGAAGGGACTCCCTCGAGCAATCAGCCCCAGCATTTT. This gives the protein CASRGEGTPSSNQPQHF.

The genes are TRBV28 and TRBJ2-7; 8 bases are shared with TRBD1. The germline CDR1 and CDR2 sequences are MDHEN and SYDVKM. The CDR3 has 15 residues. V shed 5 bases, J shed 2 bases, and the junction held 8 bases outside the gene matches. This chain's CDR3 is CASSVDREGTYEQYF. Written as DNA, the CDR3 is TGTGCCAGCAGTGTGGACAGGGAAGGTACCTACGAGCAGTACTTC.

J is TRBJ2-1 and V is TRBV6-5; 11 bases align to TRBD2. Germline lookup yields CDR1 MNHEY and CDR2 SVGAGI. The CDR3 runs 15 residues. Germline trimming cut 6 bases from V and 8 bases from J; bases unmatched to any gene: 9. The CDR3, as DNA: TGTGCCAGCAGAAAACTAGCGGGAGAGTCGCATGAGCAGTTCTTC. Protein product: CASRKLAGESHEQFF.

This chain connects TRBV27 to TRBJ2-5; maybe TRBD1 (5 bases). This CDR3 spans 15 amino acids. Germline V gene lookup returns CDR1 MNHEY and CDR2 SMNVEV (reference sequence). Trimming pared 0 bases from V and 5 bases from J, leaving 13 bases between. The CDR3 DNA reads as TGTGCCAGCAGTTTATCTGCCTCCTGGGGCGAGACCCAGTACTTC. Translated, it gives CASSLSASWGETQYF.

This rearrangement joins TRBV28 to TRBJ1-2; 9 nucleotides agree with TRBD1. CDR3 size: 12 residues. Germline values: CDR1 MDHEN, CDR2 SYDVKM. After removal of 8 bases from V and 4 bases from J, the junction contained 2 bases not matched to a gene. The CDR3 protein is CASLDRGYGYTF. The CDR3 nucleotides read TGTGCCAGCCTGGACAGGGGCTATGGCTACACCTTC.

The chain links TRBV7-2 to TRBJ1-3, with 9 bases aligning to TRBD1. Germline assignment: CDR1 SGHTA and CDR2 FQGNSA. Losses at the gene ends were 4 bases for V and 2 bases for J; bases not matched to a gene: 6. The CDR3 extends over 16 amino acids. In nucleotides, the CDR3 is TGTGCCAGCAGCTCACTTGGGACAGGGACTGGAAACACCATATATTTT. As protein: CASSSLGTGTGNTIYF.